The 6 T cell receptor beta chains given below trace back to one sample, sequenced in a study of PD-L1 blockade in urothelial cancer. Repertoires were generated with immunoSEQ multiplex PCR, while TCRdb's copy carries only in-frame clones and drops some. The table records 75,000 to 95,000 clones, roughly 90% of them present only once. The time point denotes: peripheral blood 6 weeks after treatment start. Here the sequenced sample was PBMCs, taken around atezolizumab (anti-PD-L1) treatment. The origin of the receptors is a woman aged 80 or older with urothelial cancer.

The chain combines TRBV6-5 with TRBJ1-5; 7 bases are a match to TRBD1. Trimming took 6 bases from V and 8 from J; bases not matched to a gene: 13. CDR3 length equals 15 residues. Germline loops: CDR1 MNHEY, CDR2 SVGAGI. Written as DNA, the CDR3 is TGTGCCAGCAGACTCAATACAGGGGAGTGGGAGCCCCAGCATTTT. Residues: CASRLNTGEWEPQHF.

This clone appeared once. The chain joins TRBV7-9 to TRBJ1-2, with 7 bases lining up with TRBD1. Germline CDR1 is SEHNR and CDR2 is FQNEAQ (reference sequence). The CDR3 has 15 amino acids. Trimming at V came to 2 bases and at J to 7 bases, leaving 10 bases not matched to a gene. The CDR3 protein is CASSLTGQHLSGYTF. CDR3 in DNA: TGTGCCAGCAGCTTAACGGGACAGCATTTAAGTGGCTACACCTTC. Full variable domain (missing parts from reference TRBV7-9 and TRBJ1-2): DTGVSQNPRHKITKRGQNVTFRCDPISEHNRLYWYRQTLGQGPEFLTYFQNEAQLEKSRLLSDRFSAERPKGSFSTLEIQRTEQGDSAMYLCASSLTGQHLSGYTFGSGTRLTVV.

The CDR3 protein is CSVAGAISGNTIYF. CDR3 sequence (DNA): TGCAGCGTTGCAGGGGCCATCTCTGGAAACACCATATATTTT. This chain joins TRBV29-1 and TRBJ1-3, with TRBD1 as a possible D gene (6 bases). Trimming pared 4 bases from V and 0 bases from J, leaving 10 bases between. Germline-derived CDR1 and CDR2 are SQVTM and ANQGSEA. CDR3 length equals 14 residues.

This chain uses TRBV28 with TRBJ1-2; 7 bases map to TRBD1. V lost 5 bases, J lost 2 bases, and 2 bases stayed unmatched. Germline CDR1 MDHEN, CDR2 SYDVKM. CDR3 length: 13 residues. This chain's CDR3 is CASSKGQNYGYTF. In DNA form, the CDR3 reads TGTGCCAGCAGTAAGGGACAGAACTATGGCTACACCTTC.

The rearrangement joins TRBV2 to TRBJ2-7; 11 bases align to TRBD2. CDR3 length equals 18 residues. V was pared by 1 base and J by 1 base, with 9 bases of the junction left unmatched. The V gene's germline CDR1 is SNHLY and CDR2 FYNNEI. In nucleotides, the CDR3 is TGTGCCAGCAGTGAAGAGCTAGGACTAGCGGGCATGTCCTACGAGCAGTACTTC. Translation gives CASSEELGLAGMSYEQYF.

V is TRBV18 and J is TRBJ2-7; weak D call: TRBD1 (7 bases). Trimming pared 7 bases from V and 7 bases from J, leaving 26 bases between. CDR1 is KGHSH, CDR2 LQKENI, per germline. The CDR3 extends over 16 amino acids. The CDR3 region has the DNA TGTGCCAGCTTTAAAAGGGGCGGGGCTGGGACAGAGGAGCAGTACTTC. It encodes CASFKRGGAGTEEQYF.